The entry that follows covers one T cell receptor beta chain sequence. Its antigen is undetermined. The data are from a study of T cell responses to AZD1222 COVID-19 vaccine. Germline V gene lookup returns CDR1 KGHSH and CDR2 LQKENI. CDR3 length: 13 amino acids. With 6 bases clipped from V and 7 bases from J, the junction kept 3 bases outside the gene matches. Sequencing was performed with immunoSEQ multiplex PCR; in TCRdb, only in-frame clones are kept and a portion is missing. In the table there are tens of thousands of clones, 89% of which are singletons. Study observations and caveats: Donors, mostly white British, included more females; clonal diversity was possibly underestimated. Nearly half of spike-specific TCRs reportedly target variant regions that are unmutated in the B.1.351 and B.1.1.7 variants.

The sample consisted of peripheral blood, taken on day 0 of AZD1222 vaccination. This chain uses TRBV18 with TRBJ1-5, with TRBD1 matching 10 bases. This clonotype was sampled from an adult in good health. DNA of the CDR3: TGTGCCAGCTCTCAGGACAGGGGGCAGCCCCAGCATTTT. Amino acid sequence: CASSQDRGQPQHF.